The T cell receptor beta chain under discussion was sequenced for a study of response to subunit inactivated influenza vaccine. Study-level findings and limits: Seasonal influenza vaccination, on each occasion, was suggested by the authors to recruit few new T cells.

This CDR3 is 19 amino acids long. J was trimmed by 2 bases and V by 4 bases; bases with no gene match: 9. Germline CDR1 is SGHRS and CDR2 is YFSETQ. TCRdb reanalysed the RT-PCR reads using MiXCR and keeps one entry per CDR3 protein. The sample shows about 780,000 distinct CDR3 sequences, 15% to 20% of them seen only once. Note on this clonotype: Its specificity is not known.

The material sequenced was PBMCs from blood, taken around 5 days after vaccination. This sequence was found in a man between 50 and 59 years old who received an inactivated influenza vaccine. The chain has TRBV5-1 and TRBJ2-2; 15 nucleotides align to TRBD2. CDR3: CASSTRTSGRAVNTGELFF. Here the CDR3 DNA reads TGCGCCAGCAGCACCCGGACTAGCGGGAGGGCCGTTAACACCGGGGAGCTGTTTTTT. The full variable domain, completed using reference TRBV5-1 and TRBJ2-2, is KAGVTQTPRYLIKTRGQQVTLSCSPISGHRSVSWYQQTPGQGLQFLFEYFSETQRNKGNFPGRFSGRQFSNSRSEMNVSTLELGDSALYLCASSTRTSGRAVNTGELFFGEGSRLTVL.